Listed below are T cell receptor beta chains from one sample, sequenced in a study of T-cell reconstitution after alpha-beta-depleted transplantation in children. From the PCR reads, TCRdb called clonotypes with MiXCR, one entry per CDR3 protein. Altogether 300,000 to 400,000 distinct CDR3 sequences are present, under 20% being singletons, with the ten largest covering 35% to 50%. The specimen was PBMCs, mostly from graft donor cells, collected 360 days after TCRalphabeta/CD19-depleted stem cell transplant. These receptors all come from a male patient aged 2 to 9 who had a stem cell transplant for acute lymphoblastic leukemia, so the T cells may come from the graft donor. Each CDR3 is given with its conserved first and last residue. Fields, in order: clone size, V gene, D gene, CDR3 length, J gene, CDR3 protein, CDR3 DNA. The D gene is left open where the match is weak. The listing skips clone size in some rows; elsewhere it reads once, few, many or a size class.

few	TRBV5-1	-	18	TRBJ2-1	CASSHGGGGGGSRNEQFF	TGCGCCAGCAGCCACGGTGGCGGCGGGGGCGGGAGTCGGAATGAGCAGTTCTTC
-	TRBV7-2	-	15	TRBJ2-1	CASSLNGLSYNEQFF	TGTGCCAGCAGCTTAAACGGACTGTCCTACAATGAGCAGTTCTTC
few	TRBV27	-	17	TRBJ2-1	CASSQLGWGRRRNEQFF	TGTGCCAGCAGCCAGCTTGGATGGGGGAGACGGCGAAATGAGCAGTTCTTC
few	TRBV18	-	14	TRBJ1-6	CASSPTGYNSPLHF	TGTGCCAGCTCACCGACAGGCTATAATTCACCCCTCCACTTT
-	TRBV5-1	-	15	TRBJ2-7	CASSLVAVGSYEQYF	TGCGCCAGCAGCTTGGTGGCCGTTGGCTCCTACGAGCAGTACTTC
many	TRBV29-1	-	12	TRBJ1-2	CSVEGTDYGYTF	TGCAGCGTTGAAGGAACGGATTATGGCTACACCTTC
many	TRBV5-1	-	16	TRBJ1-1	CASSGGRGPTGTEAFF	TGCGCCAGCAGCGGGGGCAGGGGCCCTACGGGGACTGAAGCTTTCTTT
few	TRBV12-3/TRBV12-4	-	14	TRBJ1-4	CASSLARLHEKLFF	TGTGCCAGCAGTTTAGCGAGGCTTCATGAAAAACTGTTTTTT
few	TRBV20-1	-	11	TRBJ2-2	CSAPTTGELFF	TGCAGTGCTCCTACCACCGGGGAGCTGTTTTTT
few	TRBV5-1	-	17	TRBJ2-5	CASSLDRGIPAAETQYF	TGCGCCAGCAGCTTGGATCGGGGGATCCCCGCAGCAGAGACCCAGTACTTC
-	TRBV15	-	15	TRBJ1-1	CATSRVRSGDTEAFF	TGTGCCACCAGCAGAGTTCGGTCGGGGGACACTGAAGCTTTCTTT
many	TRBV3-1	TRBD2	12	TRBJ2-4	CASRGVANIQYF	TGTGCCAGCCGGGGGGTTGCGAACATTCAGTACTTC
-	TRBV10-3	-	12	TRBJ2-5	CATRGGRETQYF	TGTGCCACTCGTGGGGGGCGAGAGACCCAGTACTTC
few	TRBV6-5	TRBD1	12	TRBJ1-1	CASSLRTGRAFF	TGTGCCAGCAGTCTACGGACAGGGCGAGCTTTCTTT
-	TRBV7-2	TRBD2	16	TRBJ2-3	CASSGRTSGMTDTQYF	TGTGCCAGCAGCGGACGGACTAGCGGGATGACAGATACGCAGTATTTT
many	TRBV5-6	-	13	TRBJ2-7	CASSLGSGYEQYF	TGTGCCAGCAGTTTGGGCAGCGGGTACGAGCAGTACTTC
-	TRBV10-3	TRBD1	13	TRBJ2-7	CAISRDREYEQYF	TGTGCCATCAGCCGGGACAGGGAATACGAGCAGTACTTC
many	TRBV7-3	-	13	TRBJ2-1	CASSSLLAGEQFF	TGTGCCAGCAGCTCACTCTTAGCTGGTGAGCAGTTCTTC
few	TRBV5-1	TRBD1	15	TRBJ2-1	CASSFGTGESNEQFF	TGCGCCAGCAGTTTCGGTACAGGGGAGAGCAATGAGCAGTTCTTC
many	TRBV28	TRBD2	17	TRBJ2-7	CASSFHVSSGTDYEQYF	TGTGCCAGCAGTTTCCACGTGTCTAGCGGGACTGACTACGAGCAGTACTTC
many	TRBV13	TRBD1	15	TRBJ2-4	CASSLKGAAKNIQYF	TGTGCCAGCAGCTTGAAGGGGGCGGCCAAAAACATTCAGTACTTC
few	TRBV20-1	TRBD1	13	TRBJ1-1	CSARASTGLEAFF	TGCAGTGCTAGAGCCTCGACAGGGCTTGAAGCTTTCTTT
few	TRBV27	-	15	TRBJ1-1	CASSFLEARNTEAFF	TGTGCCAGCAGTTTTCTTGAGGCACGGAACACTGAAGCTTTCTTT
many	TRBV5-1	-	15	TRBJ2-1	CASSTDSQRFNEQFF	TGCGCCAGCAGCACCGACAGCCAACGCTTCAATGAGCAGTTCTTC
-	TRBV6-1	TRBD2	15	TRBJ2-5	CASSDSGKAEETQYF	TGTGCCAGCAGTGATAGCGGGAAAGCTGAAGAGACCCAGTACTTC
-	TRBV6-1	TRBD2	13	TRBJ2-1	CASRLLADNEQFF	TGTGCCAGCAGACTCCTAGCGGACAATGAGCAGTTCTTC
-	TRBV3-1	TRBD2	18	TRBJ2-7	CASSQDTGLAGDTYEQYF	TGTGCCAGCAGCCAAGATACGGGACTAGCGGGTGATACCTACGAGCAGTACTTC
many	TRBV29-1	-	12	TRBJ2-7	CSVRSTGYEQYF	TGCAGCGTCCGTAGTACTGGTTACGAGCAGTACTTC
few	TRBV7-9	-	12	TRBJ2-7	CASSHLEGEQYF	TGTGCCAGCAGCCATCTAGAGGGCGAGCAGTACTTC
many	TRBV20-1	-	14	TRBJ2-3	CSARRPGLTDTQYF	TGCAGTGCTAGACGGCCGGGACTCACAGATACGCAGTATTTT
many	TRBV15	TRBD1	15	TRBJ2-7	CATSRAQTGIYEQYF	TGTGCCACCAGCAGGGCCCAGACAGGGATCTACGAGCAGTACTTC
-	TRBV6-1	TRBD2	17	TRBJ2-2	CASSQRGLAGDTGELFF	TGTGCCAGCAGTCAACGGGGACTAGCGGGAGACACCGGGGAGCTGTTTTTT
many	TRBV10-3	-	13	TRBJ2-5	CAIREGLGETQYF	TGTGCCATCAGGGAAGGTTTGGGGGAGACCCAGTACTTC
-	TRBV20-1	TRBD2	16	TRBJ2-7	CSAGQPGLAGVDEQYF	TGCAGTGCGGGACAACCCGGACTAGCGGGAGTGGACGAGCAGTACTTC
few	TRBV6-2/TRBV6-3	TRBD2	15	TRBJ2-1	CASSKGTSTYNEQFF	TGTGCCAGCAGTAAAGGGACTAGCACTTACAATGAGCAGTTCTTC
-	TRBV3-1	TRBD1	16	TRBJ2-5	CASSGRLTGGAETQYF	TGTGCCAGCAGCGGACGCCTAACAGGGGGCGCAGAGACCCAGTACTTC
few	TRBV27	-	14	TRBJ2-5	CASRRRQGGETQYF	TGTGCCAGCAGAAGACGTCAGGGGGGGGAGACCCAGTACTTC
-	TRBV20-1	-	16	TRBJ1-5	CSAREGSNPILAPQHF	TGCAGTGCTAGAGAAGGCTCCAACCCCATTCTCGCGCCCCAGCATTTT
few	TRBV29-1	-	13	TRBJ2-1	CSVNGNPYNEQFF	TGCAGCGTTAATGGGAACCCCTACAATGAGCAGTTCTTC
few	TRBV7-2	TRBD2	17	TRBJ2-3	CASSLSGSGSLADTQYF	TGTGCCAGCAGCTTGTCGGGTAGCGGGAGCTTAGCAGATACGCAGTATTTT
-	TRBV28	-	15	TRBJ2-7	CASSQPRGGGYEQYF	TGTGCCAGCAGCCAACCGCGGGGAGGAGGGTACGAGCAGTACTTC
few	TRBV11-3	TRBD1	15	TRBJ2-1	CASSSRDREYNEQFF	TGTGCCAGCAGCTCCCGGGACAGAGAATACAATGAGCAGTTCTTC
few	TRBV28	TRBD1	14	TRBJ1-6	CASSEGTGGSPLHF	TGTGCCAGCAGTGAGGGGACAGGGGGATCACCCCTCCACTTT
-	TRBV15	-	15	TRBJ2-7	CATSRDGDWTYEQYF	TGTGCCACCAGCAGAGATGGGGACTGGACCTACGAGCAGTACTTC
-	TRBV20-1	TRBD2	15	TRBJ2-1	CSAREREGLYNEQFF	TGCAGTGCTAGAGAGCGGGAGGGCCTATACAATGAGCAGTTCTTC
few	TRBV27	TRBD2	15	TRBJ2-7	CASKFLLAGPYEQYF	TGTGCCAGCAAGTTCCTTTTAGCGGGACCCTACGAGCAGTACTTC
few	TRBV20-1	TRBD2	12	TRBJ2-1	CSAGGTSGEQFF	TGCAGTGCTGGCGGGACTAGCGGGGAGCAGTTCTTC
many	TRBV18	-	13	TRBJ2-7	CASSRLDSYEQYF	TGTGCCAGCTCACGGCTGGACTCCTACGAGCAGTACTTC
few	TRBV28	-	14	TRBJ1-1	CASRQQVMNTEAFF	TGTGCCAGCAGGCAACAGGTAATGAACACTGAAGCTTTCTTT
few	TRBV6-5	-	17	TRBJ1-4	CASSLSGSALGIEKLFF	TGTGCCAGCAGTTTATCAGGATCGGCCCTCGGTATTGAAAAACTGTTTTTT
few	TRBV25-1	TRBD2	16	TRBJ2-5	CAAARTSGVGKETQYF	TGTGCCGCTGCTAGGACTAGCGGAGTCGGGAAAGAGACCCAGTACTTC
-	TRBV6-2/TRBV6-3	TRBD1	15	TRBJ2-7	CASKTAGTGVNEQYF	TGTGCCAGTAAAACAGCCGGGACAGGGGTAAATGAGCAGTACTTC
many	TRBV12-3/TRBV12-4	-	15	TRBJ1-5	CASSLGGGLNQPQHF	TGTGCCAGCAGTTTAGGAGGGGGGCTCAATCAGCCCCAGCATTTT